The 16 T cell receptor beta chains presented below share a single source sample, sequenced in a study of OX40 agonist ivuxolimab in advanced cancers. The repertoire was sequenced with immunoSEQ multiplex PCR; TCRdb's copy has only in-frame clones and lacks some. The sample holds over 50,000 clones, around four fifths seen once. Here the sequenced sample was CD4+ or CD8+ T cells sorted from blood, taken in a trial of the OX40 agonist ivuxolimab. The source is an adult with an advanced solid tumor such as melanoma, head and neck, liver or kidney cancer.

This sequence joins TRBV27 and TRBJ2-2; D not certain. Trimming shortened V by 5 bases and J by 3 bases, and 13 bases separated the two germline ends. The CDR3 is 15 amino acids. The germline CDR1 and CDR2 sequences are MNHEY and SMNVEV (reference sequence). CDR3 nucleotides: TGTGCCAGCAGTCTGATGACGTCCTACACCGGGGAGCTGTTTTTT. Translation: CASSLMTSYTGELFF.

This chain uses TRBV7-2 with TRBJ2-5; D not resolved. The CDR3 runs to 15 residues. Germline assignment: CDR1 SGHTA and CDR2 FQGNSA. Trimming took 2 bases from V and 4 from J, leaving 14 bases between them. CDR3 loop: CASSLTQAAGETQYF. CDR3 DNA: TGTGCCAGCAGCTTAACCCAGGCGGCAGGAGAGACCCAGTACTTC.

This chain links TRBV28 with TRBJ2-5; D perhaps matches TRBD1 (5 bases). The J call is doubtful: the DNA matches TRBJ2-7 better. The CDR3 is 13 amino acids. The germline gives CDR1 MDHEN, CDR2 SYDVKM. The CDR3, as DNA: TGTGCCAGCCGCTCCGGACACTTATACGAGCAGTACTTC. Amino acid sequence: CASRSGHLYEQYF.

The genes are TRBV19 and TRBJ2-7; TRBD2 matches 8 bases. Per the germline V gene, CDR1 is LNHDA and CDR2 is SQIVND (reference sequence). The CDR3 has 15 amino acids. J was trimmed by 4 bases and V by 6 bases; bases with no gene match: 11. CDR3 sequence reads: CASSQIAGGRYEQYF. CDR3 coding DNA: TGTGCCAGTAGCCAGATTGCGGGGGGTAGGTACGAGCAGTACTTC.

CDR3 DNA: TGTGCCACTCAAGGCGGGGCTGGGGCCAACGTCCTGACTTTC. Translating gives CATQGGAGANVLTF. The rearrangement joins TRBV6-1 to TRBJ2-6; D may be TRBD2 (6 bases). CDR3 size: 14 residues. Trimming removed 10 bases at V and 2 bases at J, with 12 bases between. The germline V gene has CDR1 MNHNS and CDR2 SASEGT.

V is TRBV19 and J is TRBJ2-3, with D perhaps matching TRBD1 or TRBD2 (5 bases each). Trimming took 5 bases from V and 0 from J, leaving 9 bases between them. CDR1 is LNHDA, CDR2 SQIVND, per germline (reference sequence). The CDR3 is 14 amino acids. This chain's CDR3 is CASSLGTSTDTQYF. The CDR3 nucleotides read TGTGCCAGTAGTCTCGGGACGAGCACAGATACGCAGTATTTT.

The V and J genes are TRBV10-3 and TRBJ1-1; 7 bases map to TRBD1. V was clipped by 0 bases and J by 11 bases; unmatched bases: 12. There are 15 residues in the CDR3. CDR1 ENHRY and CDR2 SYGVKD come from the germline V gene. The CDR3 loop reads CAISESSAGGREAFF. The CDR3 nucleotides read TGTGCCATCAGTGAGTCGTCCGCAGGGGGTAGAGAGGCTTTCTTT.

V usage is TRBV9 and J usage is TRBJ2-7; D is unclear. Trimming stripped 2 bases from V and 6 bases from J, with 24 bases between. Germline V CDR1 and CDR2: SGDLS, YYNGEE. The CDR3 is made up of 17 amino acids. As DNA, the CDR3 is TGTGCCAGCAGCGTCGGTCTGGGCCTTGGGATTGGCTCCGAGCAGTACTTC. This translates into CASSVGLGLGIGSEQYF. The whole variable domain, remainder taken from reference TRBV9 and TRBJ2-7, is DSGVTQTPKHLITATGQRVTLRCSPRSGDLSVYWYQQSLDQGLQFLIQYYNGEERAKGNILERFSAQQFPDLHSELNLSSLELGDSALYFCASSVGLGLGIGSEQYFGPGTRLTVT.

The V gene is TRBV18, the J gene TRBJ2-7; D perhaps matches TRBD2 (6 bases). This CDR3 comprises 14 residues. With 6 bases removed from V and 3 bases from J, the gap between germline ends came to 15 bases. Germline-derived CDR1 and CDR2 are KGHSH and LQKENI. The CDR3 DNA reads TGTGCCAGCTCGGCGGGGTGGAGGGGCTACGAGCAGTACTTC. It specifies CASSAGWRGYEQYF.

The chain joins TRBV5-1 to TRBJ2-5; D is uncertain. Germline-derived CDR1 and CDR2 are SGHRS and YFSETQ. Between the trimmed V and J ends, which lost 3 bases and 0 bases, there was a span of 3 bases. CDR3 length: 12 residues. The DNA for the CDR3 is TGCGCCAGCAGCTGGTACCAAGAGACCCAGTACTTC. Translation: CASSWYQETQYF.

J is TRBJ2-7 and V is TRBV20-1; the D gene is possibly TRBD2 (5 bases). Germline CDR1 and CDR2: DFQATT and SNEGSKA (reference sequence). This CDR3 has 10 amino acids. V was cut by 5 bases and J by 3 bases, with 5 bases left in between. CDR3 in DNA: TGCAGTGCTGGACTCTACGAGCAGTACTTC. Translated, it gives CSAGLYEQYF.

The chain links TRBV6-6 to TRBJ1-5, with a possible D match to TRBD1 (5 bases). Looked up from germline, CDR1 is MNHNY and CDR2 is SVGAGI (reference sequence). CDR3 size: 13 residues. Trimming left V 2 bases short and J 11 bases short, with 13 bases between. CDR3 nucleotides: TGTGCCAGCAGTTACCCGCCGGGACGGGCCCAGCATTTT. Residues: CASSYPPGRAQHF.

The V and J genes are TRBV19 and TRBJ2-1, with a possible D match to TRBD2 (6 bases). This CDR3 region has 13 residues. V was pared by 7 bases and J by 4 bases, with 11 bases between. Germline assignment: CDR1 LNHDA and CDR2 SQIVND (reference sequence). The CDR3 DNA follows: TGTGCCAGTACGCGGGGAGGTTACAATGAGCAGTTCTTC. Its protein is CASTRGGYNEQFF. Full variable domain (rest looked up from reference TRBV19 and TRBJ2-1): DGGITQSPKYLFRKEGQNVTLSCEQNLNHDAMYWYRQDPGQGLRLIYYSQIVNDFQKGDIAEGYSVSREKKESFPLTVTSAQKNPTAFYLCASTRGGYNEQFFGPGTRLTVL.

This clone was observed a single time. The genes are TRBV19 and TRBJ2-1, with D perhaps matching TRBD1 (6 bases). The germline V gene has CDR1 LNHDA and CDR2 SQIVND (reference sequence). V shed 4 bases and J shed 0 bases, with 13 bases lying between them. The CDR3 runs to 16 residues. The CDR3 reads CASSKLAGDSYNEQFF. The DNA of the CDR3 is TGTGCCAGTAGTAAGTTAGCAGGGGACTCCTACAATGAGCAGTTCTTC.

The rearrangement links TRBV7-6 to TRBJ2-3; D is ambiguous. CDR1 SGHVS and CDR2 FNYEAQ come from the germline V gene. The CDR3 runs to 14 residues. V shed 3 bases and J shed 4 bases, with 11 bases lying between them. CDR3 in DNA: TGTGCCAGCAGCTTGAATATTAGGTCAGATACGCAGTATTTT. It is translated as CASSLNIRSDTQYF. Supplemented by reference TRBV7-6 and TRBJ2-3, the full variable domain reads GAGVSQSPRYKVTKRGQDVALRCDPISGHVSLYWYRQALGQGPEFLTYFNYEAQQDKSGLPNDRFSAERPEGSISTLTIQRTEQRDSAMYRCASSLNIRSDTQYFGPGTRLTVL.

The chain is built from TRBV6-5 and TRBJ1-1; TRBD1 matches 8 bases. This CDR3 is 15 amino acids long. Losses at the gene ends were 6 bases for V and 1 base for J; bases not matched to a gene: 7. The germline V gene encodes CDR1 MNHEY and CDR2 SVGAGI. This CDR3 is CASRGRGRKNTEAFF. The CDR3 region has the DNA TGTGCCAGCAGAGGCAGGGGGCGAAAGAACACTGAAGCTTTCTTT.